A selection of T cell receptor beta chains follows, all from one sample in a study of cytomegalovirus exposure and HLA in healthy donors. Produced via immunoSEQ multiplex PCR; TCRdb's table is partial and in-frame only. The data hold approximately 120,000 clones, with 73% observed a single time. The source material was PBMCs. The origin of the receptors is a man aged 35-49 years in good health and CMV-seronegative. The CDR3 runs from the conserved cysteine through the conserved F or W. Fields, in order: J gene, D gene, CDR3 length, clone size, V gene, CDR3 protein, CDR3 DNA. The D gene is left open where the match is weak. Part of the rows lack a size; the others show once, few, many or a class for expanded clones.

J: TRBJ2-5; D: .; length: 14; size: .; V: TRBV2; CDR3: CASSEKQIQETQYF; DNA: TGTGCCAGCAGTGAAAAACAGATCCAAGAGACCCAGTACTTC
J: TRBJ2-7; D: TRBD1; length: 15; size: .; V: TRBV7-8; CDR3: CASSPRGQGSYEQYF; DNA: TGTGCCAGCAGCCCGCGGGGACAGGGCTCCTACGAGCAGTACTTC
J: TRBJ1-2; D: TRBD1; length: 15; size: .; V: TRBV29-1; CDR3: CSSLGTGTGNYGYTF; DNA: TGCAGCTCACTGGGGACAGGGACGGGAAACTATGGCTACACCTTC
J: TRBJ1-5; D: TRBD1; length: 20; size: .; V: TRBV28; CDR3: CASSGVWGTGDRDGGQPQHF; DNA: TGTGCCAGCAGTGGGGTGTGGGGGACAGGGGACCGAGATGGAGGGCAGCCCCAGCATTTT
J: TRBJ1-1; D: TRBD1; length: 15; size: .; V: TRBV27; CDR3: CASSLSSRGDTEAFF; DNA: TGTGCCAGCAGTTTATCTTCCAGGGGGGACACTGAAGCTTTCTTT
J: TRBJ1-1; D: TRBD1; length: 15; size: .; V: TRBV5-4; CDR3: CASSFGQGKNTEAFF; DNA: TGTGCCAGCAGCTTCGGACAGGGGAAGAACACTGAAGCTTTCTTT
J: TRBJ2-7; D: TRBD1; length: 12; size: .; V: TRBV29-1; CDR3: CSVEQGAGEQYF; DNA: TGCAGCGTTGAACAGGGGGCTGGGGAGCAGTACTTC
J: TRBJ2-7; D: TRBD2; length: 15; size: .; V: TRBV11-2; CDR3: CASSLEGGGAYEQYF; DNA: TGTGCCAGCAGCTTAGAGGGCGGGGGGGCCTACGAGCAGTACTTC
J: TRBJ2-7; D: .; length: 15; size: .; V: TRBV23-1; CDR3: CASSQHRDTSYEQYF; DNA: TGCGCCAGCAGTCAGCACCGGGACACGTCCTACGAGCAGTACTTC
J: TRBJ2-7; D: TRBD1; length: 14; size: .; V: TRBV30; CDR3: CAWSGGTGGYEQYF; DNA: TGTGCCTGGAGTGGGGGGACAGGGGGATACGAGCAGTACTTC
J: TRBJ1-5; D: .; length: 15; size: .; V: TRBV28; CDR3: CAAPGQQGTIQPQHF; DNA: TGTGCCGCTCCCGGCCAACAGGGCACGATACAGCCCCAGCATTTT
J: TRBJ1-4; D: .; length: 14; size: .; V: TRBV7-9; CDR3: CASSLGQANEKLFF; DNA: TGTGCCAGCAGCTTGGGTCAGGCTAATGAAAAACTGTTTTTT
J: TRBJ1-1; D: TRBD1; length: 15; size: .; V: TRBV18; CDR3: CASSPNDRGDTEAFF; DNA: TGTGCCAGCTCACCGAATGACAGGGGGGACACTGAAGCTTTCTTT
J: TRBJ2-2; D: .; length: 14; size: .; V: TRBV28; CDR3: CASSFAGAAGELFF; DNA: TGTGCCAGCAGCTTCGCGGGGGCGGCCGGGGAGCTGTTTTTT
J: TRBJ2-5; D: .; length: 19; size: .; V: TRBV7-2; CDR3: CASSLAREGGGALRETQYF; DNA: TGTGCCAGCAGCTTAGCCCGAGAAGGTGGGGGGGCCCTTCGGGAGACCCAGTACTTC
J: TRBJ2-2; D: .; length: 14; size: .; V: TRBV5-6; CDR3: CASSLAAGTGELFF; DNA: TGTGCCAGCAGCTTGGCCGCGGGCACCGGGGAGCTGTTTTTT
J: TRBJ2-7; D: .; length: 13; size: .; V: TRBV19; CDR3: CASSGGRGYEQYF; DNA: TGTGCCAGTAGTGGGGGCAGGGGATACGAGCAGTACTTC
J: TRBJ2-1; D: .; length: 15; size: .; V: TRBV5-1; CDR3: CASSSTPAGGNEQFF; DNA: TGCGCCAGCAGCTCCACCCCCGCAGGCGGGAATGAGCAGTTCTTC
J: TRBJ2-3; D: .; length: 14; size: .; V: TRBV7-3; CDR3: CASSPMQGSDTQYF; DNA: TGTGCCAGCAGCCCCATGCAGGGCTCAGATACGCAGTATTTT
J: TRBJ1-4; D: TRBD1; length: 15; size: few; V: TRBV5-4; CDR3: CASSAGGVTNEKLFF; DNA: TGTGCCAGCAGCGCAGGGGGCGTAACTAATGAAAAACTGTTTTTT
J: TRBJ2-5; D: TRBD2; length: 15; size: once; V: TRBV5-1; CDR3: CASSSVAGGRQTQYF; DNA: TGCGCCAGCAGCTCCGTAGCGGGGGGGCGGCAGACCCAGTACTTC
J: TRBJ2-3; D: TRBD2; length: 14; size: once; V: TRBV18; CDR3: CASSSTSGGDTQYF; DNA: TGTGCCAGCTCTTCCACTAGCGGGGGAGATACGCAGTATTTT
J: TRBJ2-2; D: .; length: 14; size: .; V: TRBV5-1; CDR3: CASSFSRGTGELFF; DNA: TGCGCCAGCAGCTTTTCCAGAGGCACCGGGGAGCTGTTTTTT
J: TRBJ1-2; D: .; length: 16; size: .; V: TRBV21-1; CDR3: CASRMNRQGASYGYTF; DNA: TGTGCCAGCAGGATGAACCGACAGGGGGCATCCTATGGCTACACCTTC
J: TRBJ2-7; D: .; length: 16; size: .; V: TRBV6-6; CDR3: CASSYGKGLGPYEQYF; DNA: TGTGCCAGCAGTTACGGAAAGGGGTTGGGGCCCTACGAGCAGTACTTC
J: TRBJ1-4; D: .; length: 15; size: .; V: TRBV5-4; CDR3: CASSLEANRGEKLFF; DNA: TGTGCCAGCAGCTTGGAGGCGAACCGGGGTGAAAAACTGTTTTTT
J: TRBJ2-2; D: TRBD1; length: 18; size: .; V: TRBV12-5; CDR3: CASGLVNRGLANTGELFF; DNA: TGTGCTAGTGGTTTGGTCAACAGGGGGCTGGCGAACACCGGGGAGCTGTTTTTT
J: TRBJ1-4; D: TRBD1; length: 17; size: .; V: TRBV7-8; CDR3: CASSLRGGTGERGKLFF; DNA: TGTGCCAGCAGCTTACGTGGTGGGACAGGGGAACGTGGAAAACTGTTTTTT
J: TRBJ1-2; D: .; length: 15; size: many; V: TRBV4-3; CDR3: CASSQDAGGTYGYTF; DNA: TGCGCCAGCAGCCAAGATGCCGGAGGCACCTATGGCTACACCTTC
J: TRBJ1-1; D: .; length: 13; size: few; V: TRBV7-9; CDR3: CASSLQANTEAFF; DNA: TGTGCCAGCAGCCTACAGGCGAACACTGAAGCTTTCTTT